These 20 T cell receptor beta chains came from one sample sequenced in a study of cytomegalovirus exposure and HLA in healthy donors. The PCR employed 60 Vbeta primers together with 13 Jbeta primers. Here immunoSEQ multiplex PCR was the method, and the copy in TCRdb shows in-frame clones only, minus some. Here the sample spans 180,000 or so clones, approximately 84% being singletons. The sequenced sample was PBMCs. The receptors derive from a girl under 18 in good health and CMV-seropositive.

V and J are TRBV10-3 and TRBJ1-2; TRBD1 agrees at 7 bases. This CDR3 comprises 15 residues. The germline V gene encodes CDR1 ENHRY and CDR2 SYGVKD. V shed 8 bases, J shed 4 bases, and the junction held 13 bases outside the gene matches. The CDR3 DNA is TGTGCCATCGGCAAGGGACAGCACCCAACCTATGGCTACACCTTC. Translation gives CAIGKGQHPTYGYTF.

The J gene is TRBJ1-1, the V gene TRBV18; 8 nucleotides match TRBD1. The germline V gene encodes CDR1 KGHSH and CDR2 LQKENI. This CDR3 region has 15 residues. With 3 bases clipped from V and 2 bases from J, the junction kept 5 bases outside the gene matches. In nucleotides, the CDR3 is TGTGCCAGCTCACCCGACAGGGGCCGAAACACTGAAGCTTTCTTT. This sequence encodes CASSPDRGRNTEAFF.

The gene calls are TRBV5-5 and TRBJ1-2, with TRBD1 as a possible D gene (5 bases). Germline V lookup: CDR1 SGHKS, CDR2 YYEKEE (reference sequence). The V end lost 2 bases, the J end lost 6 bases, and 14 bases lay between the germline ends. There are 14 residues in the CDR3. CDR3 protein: CASSFLARANGYTF. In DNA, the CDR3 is TGTGCCAGCAGCTTTTTGGCCAGGGCCAATGGCTACACCTTC. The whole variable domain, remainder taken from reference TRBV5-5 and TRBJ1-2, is DAGVTQSPTHLIKTRGQQVTLRCSPISGHKSVSWYQQVLGQGPQFIFQYYEKEERGRGNFPDRFSARQFPNYSSELNVNALLLGDSALYLCASSFLARANGYTFGSGTRLTVV.

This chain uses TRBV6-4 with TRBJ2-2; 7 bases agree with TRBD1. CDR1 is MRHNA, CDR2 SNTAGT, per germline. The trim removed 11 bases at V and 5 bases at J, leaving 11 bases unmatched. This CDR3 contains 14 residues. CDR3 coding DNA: TGTGCCGTAAACAGGGGCGTTCGAACCGGGGAGCTGTTTTTT. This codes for CAVNRGVRTGELFF.

The CDR3 here is CSAADSNTEAFF. The CDR3 DNA reads as TGCAGCGCTGCTGACTCTAACACTGAAGCTTTCTTT. The chain combines TRBV29-1 with TRBJ1-1; the D is unclear. Per germline, CDR1 SQVTM and CDR2 ANQGSEA. The CDR3 is made up of 12 amino acids. Trimming took off 7 bases at V and 2 bases at J, with 11 bases between the two ends.

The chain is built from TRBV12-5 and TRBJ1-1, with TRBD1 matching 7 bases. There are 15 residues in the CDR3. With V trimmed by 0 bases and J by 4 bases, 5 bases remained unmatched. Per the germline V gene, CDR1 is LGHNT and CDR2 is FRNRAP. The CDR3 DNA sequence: TGTGCTAGTGGTTTGGTACTGACAGGGAGCACTGAAGCTTTCTTT. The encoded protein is CASGLVLTGSTEAFF.

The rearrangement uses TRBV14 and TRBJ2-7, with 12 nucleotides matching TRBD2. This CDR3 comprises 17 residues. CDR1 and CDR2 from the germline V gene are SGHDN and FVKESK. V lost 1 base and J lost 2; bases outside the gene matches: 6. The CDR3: CASSQALLAGGPYEQYF. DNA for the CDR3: TGTGCCAGCAGCCAAGCCCTACTAGCGGGAGGACCCTACGAGCAGTACTTC.

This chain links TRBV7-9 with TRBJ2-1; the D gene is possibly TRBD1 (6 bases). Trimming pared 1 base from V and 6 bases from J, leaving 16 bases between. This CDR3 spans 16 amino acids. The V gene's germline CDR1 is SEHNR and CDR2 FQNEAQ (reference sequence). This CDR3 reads CASSLVFQGLGNEQFF. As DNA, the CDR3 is TGTGCCAGCAGCTTAGTTTTTCAGGGGCTGGGCAATGAGCAGTTCTTC.

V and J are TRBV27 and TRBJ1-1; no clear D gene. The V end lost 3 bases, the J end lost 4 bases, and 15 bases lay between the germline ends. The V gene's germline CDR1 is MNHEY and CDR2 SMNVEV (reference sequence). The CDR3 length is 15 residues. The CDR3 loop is CASSFWSGRGTEAFF. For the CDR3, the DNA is TGTGCCAGCAGTTTTTGGAGCGGACGGGGCACTGAAGCTTTCTTT.

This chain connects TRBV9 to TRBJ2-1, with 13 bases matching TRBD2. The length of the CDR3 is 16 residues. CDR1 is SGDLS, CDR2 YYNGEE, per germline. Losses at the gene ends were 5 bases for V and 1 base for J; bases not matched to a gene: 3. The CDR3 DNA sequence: TGTGCCAGCAGTGTACTAGCGGGAGGGTCCTACAATGAGCAGTTCTTC. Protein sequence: CASSVLAGGSYNEQFF.

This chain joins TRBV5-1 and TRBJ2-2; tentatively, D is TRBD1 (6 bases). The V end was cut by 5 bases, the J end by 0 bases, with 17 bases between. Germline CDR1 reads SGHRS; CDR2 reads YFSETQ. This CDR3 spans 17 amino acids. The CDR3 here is CASSTWERGSNTGELFF. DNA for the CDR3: TGCGCCAGCAGTACGTGGGAGAGGGGGTCGAACACCGGGGAGCTGTTTTTT.

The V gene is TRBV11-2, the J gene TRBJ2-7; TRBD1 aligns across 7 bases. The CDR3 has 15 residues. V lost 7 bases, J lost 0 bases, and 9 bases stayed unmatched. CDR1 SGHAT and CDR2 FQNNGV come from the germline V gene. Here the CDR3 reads CASTLDRLGSYEQYF. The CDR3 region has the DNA TGTGCCAGCACCCTGGACAGGTTGGGCTCCTACGAGCAGTACTTC.

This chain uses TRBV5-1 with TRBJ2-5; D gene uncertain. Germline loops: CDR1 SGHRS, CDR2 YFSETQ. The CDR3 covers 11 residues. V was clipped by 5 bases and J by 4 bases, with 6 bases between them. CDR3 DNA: TGCGCCAGCAGGGCCCTAGAGACCCAGTACTTC. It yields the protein CASRALETQYF.

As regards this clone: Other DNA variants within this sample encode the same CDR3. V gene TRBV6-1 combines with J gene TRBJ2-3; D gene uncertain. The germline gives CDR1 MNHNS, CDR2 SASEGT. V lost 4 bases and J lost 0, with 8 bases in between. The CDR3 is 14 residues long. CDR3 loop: CASSGQASTDTQYF. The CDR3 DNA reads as TGTGCCAGCAGTGGACAAGCTAGCACAGATACGCAGTATTTT.

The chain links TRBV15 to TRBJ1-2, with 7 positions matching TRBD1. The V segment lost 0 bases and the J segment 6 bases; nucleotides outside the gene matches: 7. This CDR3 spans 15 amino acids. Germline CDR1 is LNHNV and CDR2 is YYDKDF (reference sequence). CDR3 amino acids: CATSRDGTARDGYTF. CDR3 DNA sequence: TGTGCCACCAGCAGAGACGGGACAGCTAGAGATGGCTACACCTTC.

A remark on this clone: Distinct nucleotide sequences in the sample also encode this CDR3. The CDR3 DNA reads TGCGCCAGCAGCTTGGAAGGGGACGAGCAGTACTTC. Protein product: CASSLEGDEQYF. This chain uses TRBV5-1 with TRBJ2-7, with D perhaps TRBD1 (5 bases). Germline V lookup: CDR1 SGHRS, CDR2 YFSETQ. CDR3 length equals 12 residues. Trimming cost V 0 bases and J 5 bases, with 6 bases left between them. Full variable domain (rest looked up from reference TRBV5-1 and TRBJ2-7): KAGVTQTPRYLIKTRGQQVTLSCSPISGHRSVSWYQQTPGQGLQFLFEYFSETQRNKGNFPGRFSGRQFSNSRSEMNVSTLELGDSALYLCASSLEGDEQYFGPGTRLTVT.

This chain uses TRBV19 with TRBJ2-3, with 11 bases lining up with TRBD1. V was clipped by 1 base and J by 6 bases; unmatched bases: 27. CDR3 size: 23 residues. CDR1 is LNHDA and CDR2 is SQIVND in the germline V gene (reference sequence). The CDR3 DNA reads TGTGCCAGTAGTATAGCTCGGGACAGGGGGTTAAGCCTTTATGTCGGATGCTACGATACGCAGTATTTT. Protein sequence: CASSIARDRGLSLYVGCYDTQYF.

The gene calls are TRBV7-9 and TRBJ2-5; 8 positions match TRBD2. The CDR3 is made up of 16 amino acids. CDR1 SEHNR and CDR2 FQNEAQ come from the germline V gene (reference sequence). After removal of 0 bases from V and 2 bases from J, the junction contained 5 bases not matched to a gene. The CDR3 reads CASSLAGSGTQETQYF. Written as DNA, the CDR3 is TGTGCCAGCAGCTTAGCAGGTAGCGGGACGCAAGAGACCCAGTACTTC.

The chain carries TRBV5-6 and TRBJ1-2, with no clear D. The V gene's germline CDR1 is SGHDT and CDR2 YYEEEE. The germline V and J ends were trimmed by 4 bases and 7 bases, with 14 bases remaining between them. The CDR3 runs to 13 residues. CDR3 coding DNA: TGTGCCAGCAGCCTGGATGCAGGCGCTGGCTACACCTTC. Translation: CASSLDAGAGYTF.

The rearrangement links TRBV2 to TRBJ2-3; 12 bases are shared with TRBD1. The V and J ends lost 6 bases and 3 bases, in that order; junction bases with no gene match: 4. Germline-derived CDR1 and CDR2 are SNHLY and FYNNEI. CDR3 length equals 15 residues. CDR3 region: CASRRDRGPTDTQYF. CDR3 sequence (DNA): TGTGCCAGCAGGAGGGACAGGGGGCCTACAGATACGCAGTATTTT.